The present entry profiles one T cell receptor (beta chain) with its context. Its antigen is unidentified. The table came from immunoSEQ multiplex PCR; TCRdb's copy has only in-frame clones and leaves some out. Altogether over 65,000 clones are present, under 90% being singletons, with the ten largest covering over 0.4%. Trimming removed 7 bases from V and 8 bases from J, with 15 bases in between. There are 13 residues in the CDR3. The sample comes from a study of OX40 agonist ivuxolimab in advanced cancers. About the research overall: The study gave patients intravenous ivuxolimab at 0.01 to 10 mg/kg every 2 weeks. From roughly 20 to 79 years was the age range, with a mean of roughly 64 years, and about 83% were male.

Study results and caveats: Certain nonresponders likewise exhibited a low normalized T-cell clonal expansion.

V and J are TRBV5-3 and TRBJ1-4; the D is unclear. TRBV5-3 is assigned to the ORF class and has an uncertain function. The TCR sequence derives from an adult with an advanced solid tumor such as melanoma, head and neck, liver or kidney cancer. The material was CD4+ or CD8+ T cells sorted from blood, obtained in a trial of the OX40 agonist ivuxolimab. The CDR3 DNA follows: TGTGCCAGAGGGTGGGGAATTAACGAAAAACTGTTTTTT. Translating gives CARGWGINEKLFF.